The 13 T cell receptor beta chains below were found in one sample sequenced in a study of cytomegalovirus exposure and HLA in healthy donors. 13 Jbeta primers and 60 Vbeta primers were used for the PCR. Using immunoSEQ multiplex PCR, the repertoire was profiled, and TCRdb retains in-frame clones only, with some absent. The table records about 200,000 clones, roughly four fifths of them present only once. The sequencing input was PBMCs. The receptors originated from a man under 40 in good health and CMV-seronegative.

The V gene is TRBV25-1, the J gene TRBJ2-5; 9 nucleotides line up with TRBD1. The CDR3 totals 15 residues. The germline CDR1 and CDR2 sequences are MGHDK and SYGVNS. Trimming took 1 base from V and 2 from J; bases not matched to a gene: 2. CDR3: CASSESGTGQETQYF. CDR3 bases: TGTGCCAGCAGTGAATCCGGGACAGGGCAAGAGACCCAGTACTTC.

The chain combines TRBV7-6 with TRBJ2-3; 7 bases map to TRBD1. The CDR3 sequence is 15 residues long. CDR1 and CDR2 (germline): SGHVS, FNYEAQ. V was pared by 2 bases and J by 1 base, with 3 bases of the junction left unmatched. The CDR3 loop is CASSLQGDGTDTQYF. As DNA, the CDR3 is TGTGCCAGCAGCTTACAGGGGGATGGCACAGATACGCAGTATTTT.

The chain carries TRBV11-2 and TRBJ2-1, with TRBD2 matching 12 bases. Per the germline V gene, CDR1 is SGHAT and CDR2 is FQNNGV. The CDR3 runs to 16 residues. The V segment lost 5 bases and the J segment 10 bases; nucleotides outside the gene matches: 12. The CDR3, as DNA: TGTGCCAGCAGCAGCCTAGCGGGAGGGCCAGTTAGGGAGCAGTTCTTC. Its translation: CASSSLAGGPVREQFF.

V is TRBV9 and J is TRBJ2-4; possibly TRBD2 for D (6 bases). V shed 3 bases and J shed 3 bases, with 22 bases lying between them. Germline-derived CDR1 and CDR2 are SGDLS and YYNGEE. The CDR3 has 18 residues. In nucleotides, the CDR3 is TGTGCCAGCAGCGCAGTACCTCTCCTGGAGGGAGGCAAAAACATTCAGTACTTC. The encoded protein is CASSAVPLLEGGKNIQYF.

As DNA, the CDR3 is TGTGCCAGCAGCTTAGATCCAGCGGGAGGGACCAATGAGCAGTTCTTC. Its translation: CASSLDPAGGTNEQFF. The V gene is TRBV13, the J gene TRBJ2-1, with 10 positions matching TRBD2. With V trimmed by 1 base and J by 6 bases, 6 bases remained unmatched. The germline CDR1 and CDR2 sequences are PRHDT and FYEKMQ (reference sequence). CDR3 length equals 16 residues.

The CDR3: CASSLFRPGGQNQPQHF. CDR3 coding DNA: TGTGCCAGCAGTTTATTTCGTCCAGGAGGCCAGAATCAGCCCCAGCATTTT. V gene TRBV27 combines with J gene TRBJ1-5; D unclear. This CDR3 region has 17 residues. The V and J ends lost 1 base and 4 bases respectively, with 17 bases between them. Germline lookup yields CDR1 MNHEY and CDR2 SMNVEV (reference sequence).

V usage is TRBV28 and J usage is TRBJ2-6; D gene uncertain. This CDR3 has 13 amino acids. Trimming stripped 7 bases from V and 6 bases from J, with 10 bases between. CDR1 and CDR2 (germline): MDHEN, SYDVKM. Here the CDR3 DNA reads TGTGCCAGCACCTACGGTGTGGCCAACGTCCTGACTTTC. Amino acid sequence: CASTYGVANVLTF.

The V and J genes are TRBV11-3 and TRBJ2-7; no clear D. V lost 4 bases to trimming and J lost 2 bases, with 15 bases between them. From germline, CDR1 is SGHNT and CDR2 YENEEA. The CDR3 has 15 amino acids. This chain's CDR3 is CASSSSRLPTYEQYF. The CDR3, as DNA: TGTGCCAGCAGCTCCTCCCGCCTACCGACCTACGAGCAGTACTTC.

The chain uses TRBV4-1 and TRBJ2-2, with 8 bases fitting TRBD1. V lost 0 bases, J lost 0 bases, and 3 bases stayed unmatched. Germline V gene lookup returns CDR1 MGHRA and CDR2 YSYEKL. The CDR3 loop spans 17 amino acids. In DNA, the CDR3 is TGCGCCAGCAGCCAAGACCTGACAGGGGCGAACACCGGGGAGCTGTTTTTT. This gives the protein CASSQDLTGANTGELFF.

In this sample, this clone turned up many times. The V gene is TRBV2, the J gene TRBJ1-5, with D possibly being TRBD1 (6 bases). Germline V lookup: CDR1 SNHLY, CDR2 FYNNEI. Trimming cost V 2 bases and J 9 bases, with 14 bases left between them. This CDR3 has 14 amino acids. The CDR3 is CASSEWGGLRPQHF. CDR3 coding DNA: TGTGCCAGCAGTGAATGGGGGGGGCTCCGGCCCCAGCATTTT.

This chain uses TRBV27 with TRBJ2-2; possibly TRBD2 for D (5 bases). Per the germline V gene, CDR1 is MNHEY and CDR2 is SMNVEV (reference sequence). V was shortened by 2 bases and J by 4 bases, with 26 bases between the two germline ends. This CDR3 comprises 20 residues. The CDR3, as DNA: TGTGCCAGCAGTTTAAAGTCTAGGCTGACCAGGTCGGGGAGCACCGGGGAGCTGTTTTTT. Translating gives CASSLKSRLTRSGSTGELFF.

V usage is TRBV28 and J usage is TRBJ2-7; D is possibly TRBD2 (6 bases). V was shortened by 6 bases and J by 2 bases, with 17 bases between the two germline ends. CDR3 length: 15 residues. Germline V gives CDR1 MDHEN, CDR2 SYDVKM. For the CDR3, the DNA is TGTGCCAGCAGGGATCGACAACTAGCAGCCTACGAGCAGTACTTC. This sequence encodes CASRDRQLAAYEQYF.

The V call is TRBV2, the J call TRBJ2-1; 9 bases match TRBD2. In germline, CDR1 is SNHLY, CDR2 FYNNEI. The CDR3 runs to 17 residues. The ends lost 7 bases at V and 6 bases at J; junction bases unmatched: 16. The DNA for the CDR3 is TGTGCCAGCACCCCAAGAAAATCCGGGACTAGCAGCAATGAGCAGTTCTTC. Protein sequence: CASTPRKSGTSSNEQFF.